This T cell receptor (beta chain) was sequenced for a study of cytomegalovirus exposure and HLA in healthy donors. Profiled with immunoSEQ multiplex PCR; TCRdb holds only in-frame clones, not every one. The sample carries 45,000 to 65,000 clones, 93% recorded once. A remark on this clone: What it recognizes is unknown.

This CDR3 has 16 amino acids. Trimming removed 5 bases from V and 0 bases from J; junction bases left unmatched: 11. Looked up from germline, CDR1 is SGHRS and CDR2 is YFSETQ. Study conclusions and caveats: The study recorded 150 to 200 TCR beta chains that were cytomegalovirus-associated. In vitro work confirmed that a few CMV-associated chains recognize CMV antigens.

The donors were part of the validation cohort of some 120 subjects. That cohort was separate from the first cohort, which comprised fewer than 800 subjects. The source material was PBMCs. This TCR came from a woman under 30 in good health and CMV-seropositive. The chain uses TRBV5-1 and TRBJ2-7, with 7 bases lining up with TRBD2. DNA of the CDR3: TGCGCCAGCAGACCGTCTAGCGGCAAGACCTCCTACGAGCAGTACTTC. Translated, it gives CASRPSSGKTSYEQYF.